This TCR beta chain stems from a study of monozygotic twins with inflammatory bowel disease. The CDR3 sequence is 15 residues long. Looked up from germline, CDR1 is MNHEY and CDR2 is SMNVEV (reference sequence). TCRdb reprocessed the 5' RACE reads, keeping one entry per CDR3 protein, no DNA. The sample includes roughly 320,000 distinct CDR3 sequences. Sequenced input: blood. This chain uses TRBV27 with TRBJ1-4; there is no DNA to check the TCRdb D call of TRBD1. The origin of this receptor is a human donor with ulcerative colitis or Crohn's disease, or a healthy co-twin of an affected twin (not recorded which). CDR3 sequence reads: CASTKTPGGREELFF.